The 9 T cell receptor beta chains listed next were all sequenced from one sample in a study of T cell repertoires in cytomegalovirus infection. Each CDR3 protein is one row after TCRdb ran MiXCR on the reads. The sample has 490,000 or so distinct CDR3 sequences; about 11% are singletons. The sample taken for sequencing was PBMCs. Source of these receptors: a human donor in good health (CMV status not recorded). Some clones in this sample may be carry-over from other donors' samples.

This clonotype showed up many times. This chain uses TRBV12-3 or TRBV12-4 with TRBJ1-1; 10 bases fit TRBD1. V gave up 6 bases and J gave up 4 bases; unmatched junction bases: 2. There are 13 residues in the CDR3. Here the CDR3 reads CASRGQGLTEAFF. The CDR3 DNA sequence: TGTGCCAGCAGGGGACAGGGGCTCACTGAAGCTTTCTTT.

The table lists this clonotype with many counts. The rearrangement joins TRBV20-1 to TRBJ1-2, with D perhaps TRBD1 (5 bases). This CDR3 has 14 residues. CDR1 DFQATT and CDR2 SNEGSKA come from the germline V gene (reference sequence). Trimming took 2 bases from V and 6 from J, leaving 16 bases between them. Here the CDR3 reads CSARRAGPSDGYTF. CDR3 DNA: TGCAGTGCTAGAAGGGCAGGGCCGTCTGATGGCTACACCTTC.

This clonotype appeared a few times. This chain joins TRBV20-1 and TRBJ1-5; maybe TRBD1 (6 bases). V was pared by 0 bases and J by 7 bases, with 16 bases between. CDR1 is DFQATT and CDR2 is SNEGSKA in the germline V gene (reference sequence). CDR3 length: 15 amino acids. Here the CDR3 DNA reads TGCAGTGCTAGAGATGCAACAGGGAGCTGGCAGCCCCAGCATTTT. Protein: CSARDATGSWQPQHF.

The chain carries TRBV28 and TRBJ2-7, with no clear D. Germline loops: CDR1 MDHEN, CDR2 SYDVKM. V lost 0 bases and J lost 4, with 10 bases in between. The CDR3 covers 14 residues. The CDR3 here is CASSLWGSPYEQYF. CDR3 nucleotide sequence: TGTGCCAGCAGTTTATGGGGTTCCCCGTACGAGCAGTACTTC.

CDR3 nucleotide sequence: TGCAGTGCTAGCTCGAGCGGGAGTGAGCAGTTCTTC. It codes for CSASSSGSEQFF. This chain joins TRBV20-1 and TRBJ2-1; 8 nucleotides line up with TRBD2. The length of the CDR3 is 12 residues. Per the germline V gene, CDR1 is DFQATT and CDR2 is SNEGSKA (reference sequence). J gave up 9 bases and V 3 bases, and 4 bases lay outside the gene matches.

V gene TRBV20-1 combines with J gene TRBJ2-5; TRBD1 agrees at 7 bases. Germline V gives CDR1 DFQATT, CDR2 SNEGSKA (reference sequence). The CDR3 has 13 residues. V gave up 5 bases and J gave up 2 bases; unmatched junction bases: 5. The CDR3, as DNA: TGCAGTGCTGCGACGGGACAGCAAGAGACCCAGTACTTC. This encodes CSAATGQQETQYF.

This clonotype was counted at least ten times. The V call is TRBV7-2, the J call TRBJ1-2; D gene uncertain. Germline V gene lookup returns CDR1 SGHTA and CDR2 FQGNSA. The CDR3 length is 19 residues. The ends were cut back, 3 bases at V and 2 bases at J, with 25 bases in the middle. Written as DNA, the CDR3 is TGTGCCAGCAGCTTCCAACAGCCGAACACCAACTACGCGAACTATGGCTACACCTTC. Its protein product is CASSFQQPNTNYANYGYTF. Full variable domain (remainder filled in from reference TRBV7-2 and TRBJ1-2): GAGVSQSPSNKVTEKGKDVELRCDPISGHTALYWYRQSLGQGLEFLIYFQGNSAPDKSGLPSDRFSAERTGGSVSTLTIQRTQQEDSAVYLCASSFQQPNTNYANYGYTFGSGTRLTVV.

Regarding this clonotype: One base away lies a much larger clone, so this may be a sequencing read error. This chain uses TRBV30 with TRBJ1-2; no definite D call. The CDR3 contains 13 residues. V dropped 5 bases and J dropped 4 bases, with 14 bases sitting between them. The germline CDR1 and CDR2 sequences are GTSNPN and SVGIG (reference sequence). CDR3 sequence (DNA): TGTGCCTGGGGTCTAAGGTTCTCCTATGGCTACACCTTC. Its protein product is CAWGLRFSYGYTF. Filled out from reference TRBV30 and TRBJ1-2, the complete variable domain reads SQTIHQWPATLVQPVGSPLSLECTVEGTSNPNLYWYRQAAGRGLQLLFYSVGIGQISSEVPQNLSASRPQDRQFILSSKKLLLSDSGFYLCAWGLRFSYGYTFGSGTRLTVV.

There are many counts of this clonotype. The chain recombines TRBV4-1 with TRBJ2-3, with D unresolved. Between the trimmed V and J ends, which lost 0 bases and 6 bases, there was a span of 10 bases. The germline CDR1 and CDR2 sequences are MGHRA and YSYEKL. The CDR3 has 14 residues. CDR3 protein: CASSQDLSADTQYF. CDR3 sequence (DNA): TGCGCCAGCAGCCAAGATTTGAGTGCTGATACGCAGTATTTT.